This T cell receptor (beta chain) originates from a study of blood T cell repertoires in COVID-19. Study details: PBMCs, B-cell-depleted T cells, or T cells provided the cDNA or gDNA that made up the material.

Between the trimmed V and J ends, which lost 1 base and 0 bases, there was a span of 11 bases. The CDR3 length is 16 residues. Germline assignment: CDR1 LGHNA and CDR2 YSLEER. Authors' data handling: Amplification of reference gene primers was used by the study to estimate nucleated cell counts. Clones were sequenced by immunoSEQ multiplex PCR, and TCRdb holds only the in-frame ones, with some missing. V, J and clone size reflect that table, while D and trimming were determined from the DNA. This sample has around 200,000 clones, with just under 90% found just once. The material sequenced was peripheral blood. The TCR comes from a man younger than 30 with active or convalescent COVID-19. This rearrangement joins TRBV4-3 to TRBJ2-3; D might be TRBD2 (5 bases). The CDR3 protein is CASSQGGAASTDTQYF. CDR3 nucleotides: TGCGCCAGCAGCCAAGGGGGAGCGGCTAGCACAGATACGCAGTATTTT.